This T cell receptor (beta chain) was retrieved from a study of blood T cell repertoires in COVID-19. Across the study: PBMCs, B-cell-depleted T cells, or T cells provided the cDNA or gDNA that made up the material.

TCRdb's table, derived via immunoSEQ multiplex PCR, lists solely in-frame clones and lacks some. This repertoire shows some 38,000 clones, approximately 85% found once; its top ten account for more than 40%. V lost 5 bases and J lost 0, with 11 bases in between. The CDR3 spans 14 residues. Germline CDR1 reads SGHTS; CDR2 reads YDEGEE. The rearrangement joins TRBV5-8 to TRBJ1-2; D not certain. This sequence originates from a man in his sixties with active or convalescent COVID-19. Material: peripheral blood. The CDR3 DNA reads TGTGCCAGCAGTTATCGGGAGACTAACTATGGCTACACCTTC. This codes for CASSYRETNYGYTF.